The present TCR beta chain was sequenced within a study of T cells in Graves' hyperthyroidism and ophthalmopathy. This clonotype was seen many times. Its antigen is as yet unknown. The investigators amplified TCR beta CDR3 regions from RNA transcripts. In the first-round RT-PCR of the TCR CDR3, the HTBI primer set was used. TCRdb passed the multiplex PCR reads through MiXCR, listing each CDR3 protein once. The sample includes about 400,000 distinct CDR3 sequences, around 16% seen only once; the top ten take approximately 7.5%. The CDR3 covers 16 residues. J gave up 4 bases and V 5 bases, and 10 bases lay outside the gene matches. Germline V gives CDR1 SEHNR, CDR2 FQNEAQ (reference sequence). Patients were excluded for uncontrolled infection, other autoimmune disease, pregnancy or lactation. On the basis of clinical symptoms, serum thyroxine and TRAb, thyroid ultrasound and orbital computed tomography, diagnoses were made. PBMCs came from about 10 ml fresh peripheral blood.

Notes on the study in general: Before onset, by a median of approximately 6.2 months, the model predicted ophthalmopathy.

The specimen was blood. The chain carries TRBV7-9 and TRBJ2-2, with 7 positions matching TRBD1. This clonotype was obtained from a young woman with Graves' hyperthyroidism. The CDR3 bases are TGTGCCAGCAGCATACCGGGACAGAAGGGCACCGGGGAGCTGTTTTTT. Protein product: CASSIPGQKGTGELFF.